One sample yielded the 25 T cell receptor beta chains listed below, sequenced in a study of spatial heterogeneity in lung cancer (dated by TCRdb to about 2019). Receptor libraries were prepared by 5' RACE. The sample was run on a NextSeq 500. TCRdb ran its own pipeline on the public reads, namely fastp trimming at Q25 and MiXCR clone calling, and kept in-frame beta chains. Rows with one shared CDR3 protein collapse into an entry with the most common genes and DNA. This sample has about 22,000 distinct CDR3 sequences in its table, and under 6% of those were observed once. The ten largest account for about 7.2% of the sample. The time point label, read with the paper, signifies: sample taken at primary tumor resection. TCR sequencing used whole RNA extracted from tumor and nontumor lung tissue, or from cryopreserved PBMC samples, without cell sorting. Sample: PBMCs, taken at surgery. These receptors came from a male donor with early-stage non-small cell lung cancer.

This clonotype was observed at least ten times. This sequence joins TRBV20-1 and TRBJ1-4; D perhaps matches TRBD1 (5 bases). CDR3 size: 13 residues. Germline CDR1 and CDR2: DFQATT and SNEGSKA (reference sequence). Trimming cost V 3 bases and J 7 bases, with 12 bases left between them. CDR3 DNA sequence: TGCAGTGCTAGGTCGGGGGTTGGTGAAAAACTGTTTTTT. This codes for CSARSGVGEKLFF.

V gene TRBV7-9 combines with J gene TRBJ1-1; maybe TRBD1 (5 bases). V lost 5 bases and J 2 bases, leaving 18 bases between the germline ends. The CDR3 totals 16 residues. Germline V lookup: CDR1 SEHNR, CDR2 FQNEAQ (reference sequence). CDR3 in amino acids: CASSPPRQGLNTEAFF. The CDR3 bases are TGTGCCAGCAGCCCTCCTCGGCAGGGTCTAAACACTGAAGCTTTCTTT.

In nucleotides, the CDR3 is TGTGCCAGCAGTGAAAACGGGCAGACTTCACCCCTCCACTTT. This codes for CASSENGQTSPLHF. The rearrangement uses TRBV7-6 and TRBJ1-6; D remains unclear. V was clipped by 6 bases and J by 9 bases, with 15 bases between them. Germline CDR1 and CDR2: SGHVS and FNYEAQ. The length of the CDR3 is 14 residues. The full variable domain, in which reference TRBV7-6 and TRBJ1-6 provide the parts outside the CDR3, is GAGVSQSPRYKVTKRGQDVALRCDPISGHVSLYWYRQALGQGPEFLTYFNYEAQQDKSGLPNDRFSAERPEGSISTLTIQRTEQRDSAMYRCASSENGQTSPLHFGNGTRLTVT.

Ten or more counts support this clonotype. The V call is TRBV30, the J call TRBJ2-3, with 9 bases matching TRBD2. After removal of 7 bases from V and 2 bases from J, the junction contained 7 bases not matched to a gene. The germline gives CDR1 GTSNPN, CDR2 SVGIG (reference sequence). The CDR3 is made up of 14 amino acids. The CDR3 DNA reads TGTGCCTTTTCGACTAGCGGATTCACAGATACGCAGTATTTT. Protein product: CAFSTSGFTDTQYF.

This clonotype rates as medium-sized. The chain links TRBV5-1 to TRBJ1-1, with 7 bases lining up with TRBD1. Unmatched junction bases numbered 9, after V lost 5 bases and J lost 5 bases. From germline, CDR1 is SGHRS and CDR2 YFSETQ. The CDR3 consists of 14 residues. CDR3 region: CASRPVQGWTEAFF. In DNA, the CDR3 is TGCGCCAGCAGACCCGTACAGGGGTGGACTGAAGCTTTCTTT.

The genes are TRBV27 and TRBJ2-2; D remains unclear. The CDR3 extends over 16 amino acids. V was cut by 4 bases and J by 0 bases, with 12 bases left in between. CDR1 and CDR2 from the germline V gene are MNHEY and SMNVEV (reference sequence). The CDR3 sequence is CASSSLVGSNTGELFF. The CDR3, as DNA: TGTGCCAGCAGTTCCCTTGTGGGGTCGAACACCGGGGAGCTGTTTTTT.

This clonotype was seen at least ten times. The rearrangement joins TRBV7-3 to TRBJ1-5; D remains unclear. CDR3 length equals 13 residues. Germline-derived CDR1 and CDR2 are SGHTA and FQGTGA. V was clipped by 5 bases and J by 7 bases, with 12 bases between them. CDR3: CASSPDVGQPQHF. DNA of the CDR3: TGTGCCAGCAGCCCGGATGTCGGGCAGCCCCAGCATTTT.

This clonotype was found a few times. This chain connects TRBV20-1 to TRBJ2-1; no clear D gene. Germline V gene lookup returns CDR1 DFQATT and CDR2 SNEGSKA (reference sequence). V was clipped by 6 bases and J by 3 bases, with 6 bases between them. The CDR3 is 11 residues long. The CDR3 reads CSALIYNEQFF. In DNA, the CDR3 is TGCAGTGCCCTAATCTACAATGAGCAGTTCTTC.

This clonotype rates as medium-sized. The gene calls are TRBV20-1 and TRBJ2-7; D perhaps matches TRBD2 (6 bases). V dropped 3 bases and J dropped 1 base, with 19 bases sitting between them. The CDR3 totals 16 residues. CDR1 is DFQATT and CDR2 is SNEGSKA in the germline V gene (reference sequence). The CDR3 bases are TGCAGTGCTAGGGACTTGCGGGGAAAGCAATCCTACGAGCAGTACTTC. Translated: CSARDLRGKQSYEQYF.

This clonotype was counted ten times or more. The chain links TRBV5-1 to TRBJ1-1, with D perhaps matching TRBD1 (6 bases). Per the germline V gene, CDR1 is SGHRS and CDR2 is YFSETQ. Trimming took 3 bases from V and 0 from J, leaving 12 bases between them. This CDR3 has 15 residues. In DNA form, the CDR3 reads TGCGCCAGCAGCTCGGTGGGGGCCTTGAACACTGAAGCTTTCTTT. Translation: CASSSVGALNTEAFF.

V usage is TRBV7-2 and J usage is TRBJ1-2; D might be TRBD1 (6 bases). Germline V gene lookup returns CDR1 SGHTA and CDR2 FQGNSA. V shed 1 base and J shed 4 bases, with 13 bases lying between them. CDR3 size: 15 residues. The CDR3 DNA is TGTGCCAGCAGCTTAGGATCGGGGGCTGCCTATGGCTACACCTTC. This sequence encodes CASSLGSGAAYGYTF.

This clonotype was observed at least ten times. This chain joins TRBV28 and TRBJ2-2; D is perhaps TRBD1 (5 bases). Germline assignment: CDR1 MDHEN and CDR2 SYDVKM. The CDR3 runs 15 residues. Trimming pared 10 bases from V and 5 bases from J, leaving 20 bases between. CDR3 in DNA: TGTGCCAAGATAATTAGCCAGGGAAGAACCGGGGAGCTGTTTTTT. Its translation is CAKIISQGRTGELFF.

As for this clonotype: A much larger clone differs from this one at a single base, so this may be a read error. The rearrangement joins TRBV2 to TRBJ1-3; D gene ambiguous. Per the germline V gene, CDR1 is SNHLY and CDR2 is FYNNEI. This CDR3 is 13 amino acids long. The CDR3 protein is CASRAHSGNTIHF. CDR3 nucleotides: TGTGCCAGCAGGGCTCACTCTGGAAACACCATACATTTT.

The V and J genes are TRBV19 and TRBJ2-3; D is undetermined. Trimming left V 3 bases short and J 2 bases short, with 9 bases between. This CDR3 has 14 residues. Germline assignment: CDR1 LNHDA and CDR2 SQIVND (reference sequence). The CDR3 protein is CASSMSRFTDTQYF. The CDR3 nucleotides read TGTGCCAGTAGTATGAGCAGGTTCACAGATACGCAGTATTTT.

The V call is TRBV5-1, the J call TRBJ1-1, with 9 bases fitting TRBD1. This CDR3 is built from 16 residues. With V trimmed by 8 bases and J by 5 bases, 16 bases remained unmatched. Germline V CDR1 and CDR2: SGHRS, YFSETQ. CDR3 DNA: TGCGCCAGTCCGACCCGGGACAGGGAACTTGGGACTGAAGCTTTCTTT. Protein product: CASPTRDRELGTEAFF.

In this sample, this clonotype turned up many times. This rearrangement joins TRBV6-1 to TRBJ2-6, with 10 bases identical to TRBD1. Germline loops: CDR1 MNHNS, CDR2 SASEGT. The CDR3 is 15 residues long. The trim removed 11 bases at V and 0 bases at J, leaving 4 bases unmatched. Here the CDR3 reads CAGTGANSGANVLTF. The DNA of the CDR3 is TGTGCCGGGACAGGGGCCAACTCTGGGGCCAACGTCCTGACTTTC.

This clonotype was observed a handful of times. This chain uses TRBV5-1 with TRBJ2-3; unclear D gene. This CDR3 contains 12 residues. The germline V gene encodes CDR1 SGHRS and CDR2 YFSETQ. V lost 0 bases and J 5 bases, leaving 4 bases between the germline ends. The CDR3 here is CASSLEVDTQYF. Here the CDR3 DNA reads TGCGCCAGCAGCTTGGAGGTAGATACGCAGTATTTT. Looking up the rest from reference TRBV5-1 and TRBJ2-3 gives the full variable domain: KAGVTQTPRYLIKTRGQQVTLSCSPISGHRSVSWYQQTPGQGLQFLFEYFSETQRNKGNFPGRFSGRQFSNSRSEMNVSTLELGDSALYLCASSLEVDTQYFGPGTRLTVL.

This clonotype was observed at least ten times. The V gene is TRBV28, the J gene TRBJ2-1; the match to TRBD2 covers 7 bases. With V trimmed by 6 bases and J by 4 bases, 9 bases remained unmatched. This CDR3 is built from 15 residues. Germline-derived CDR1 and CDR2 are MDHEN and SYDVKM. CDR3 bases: TGTGCCAGCAGCCCTCTAGCGGATGCTTACAATGAGCAGTTCTTC. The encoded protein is CASSPLADAYNEQFF. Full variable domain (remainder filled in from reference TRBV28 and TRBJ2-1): DVKVTQSSRYLVKRTGEKVFLECVQDMDHENMFWYRQDPGLGLRLIYFSYDVKMKEKGDIPEGYSVSREKKERFSLILESASTNQTSMYLCASSPLADAYNEQFFGPGTRLTVL.

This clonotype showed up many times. CDR3 sequence: CASSSDSLNTEAFF. The CDR3 DNA follows: TGCGCCAGCAGCTCGGACAGCCTGAACACTGAAGCTTTCTTT. The genes are TRBV5-1 and TRBJ1-1; perhaps TRBD1 as D (6 bases). The CDR3 extends over 14 amino acids. The V and J ends lost 3 bases and 0 bases respectively, with 9 bases between them. Germline V gene data show CDR1 as SGHRS and CDR2 as YFSETQ.

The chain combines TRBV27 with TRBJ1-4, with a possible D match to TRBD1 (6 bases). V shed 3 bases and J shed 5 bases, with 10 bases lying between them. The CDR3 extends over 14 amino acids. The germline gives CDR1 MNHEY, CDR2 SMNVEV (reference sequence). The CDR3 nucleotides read TGTGCCAGCAGTTTTTGGAGGGGGAATGAAAAACTGTTTTTT. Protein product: CASSFWRGNEKLFF.

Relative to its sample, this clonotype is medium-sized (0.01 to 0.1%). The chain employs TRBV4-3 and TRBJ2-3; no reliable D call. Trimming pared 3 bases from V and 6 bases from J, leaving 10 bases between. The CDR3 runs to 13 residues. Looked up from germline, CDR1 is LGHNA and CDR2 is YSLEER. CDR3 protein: CASSQGNMDTQYF. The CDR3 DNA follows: TGCGCCAGCAGCCAGGGCAACATGGATACGCAGTATTTT.

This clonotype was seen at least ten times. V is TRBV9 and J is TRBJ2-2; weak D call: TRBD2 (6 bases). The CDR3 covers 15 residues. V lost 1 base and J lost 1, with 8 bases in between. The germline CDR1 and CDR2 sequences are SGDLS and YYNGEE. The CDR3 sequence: CASSVSGLNTGELFF. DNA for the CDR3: TGTGCCAGCAGCGTATCGGGACTGAACACCGGGGAGCTGTTTTTT.

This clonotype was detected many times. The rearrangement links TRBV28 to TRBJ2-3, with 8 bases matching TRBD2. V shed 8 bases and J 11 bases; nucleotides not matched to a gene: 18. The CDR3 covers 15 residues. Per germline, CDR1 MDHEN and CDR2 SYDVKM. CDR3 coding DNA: TGTGCCAGCCCCCCGAGCGGGGGAGGTCGGGGAAGGCAGTATTTT. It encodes CASPPSGGGRGRQYF.

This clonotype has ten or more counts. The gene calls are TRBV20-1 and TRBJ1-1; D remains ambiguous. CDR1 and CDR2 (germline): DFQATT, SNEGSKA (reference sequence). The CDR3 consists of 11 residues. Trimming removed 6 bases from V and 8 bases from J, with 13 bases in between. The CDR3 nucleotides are TGCAGTGCCGGGAGGAGGTCGGAAGCTTTCTTT. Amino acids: CSAGRRSEAFF.

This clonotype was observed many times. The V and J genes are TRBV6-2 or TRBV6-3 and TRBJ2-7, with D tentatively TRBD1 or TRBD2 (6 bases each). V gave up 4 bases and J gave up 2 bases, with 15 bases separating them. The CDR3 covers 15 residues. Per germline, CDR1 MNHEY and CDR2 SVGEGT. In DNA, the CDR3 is TGTGCCAGCAGTTCACCCGGGGGCACCCCCTACGAGCAGTACTTC. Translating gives CASSSPGGTPYEQYF.